This entry concerns a single T cell receptor (beta chain). The data are from a study of response to subunit inactivated influenza vaccine. Each CDR3 protein is one row after TCRdb ran MiXCR on the RT-PCR reads. The data show approximately 700,000 distinct CDR3 sequences, with roughly 14% seen just once and 6% to 8% held by the top ten. This CDR3 region has 15 residues. V was trimmed by 1 base and J by 7 bases, leaving 14 bases between them. Looked up from germline, CDR1 is SGDLS and CDR2 is YYNGEE. This chain connects TRBV9 to TRBJ1-4; D not certain. The specimen was PBMCs from blood, collected roughly 2 weeks before vaccination. The TCR sequence derives from a man in his forties or fifties who received an inactivated influenza vaccine. The CDR3 DNA sequence: TGTGCCAGCAGCGTATCCGGGAGCGGAGGTGAAAAACTGTTTTTT. Residues: CASSVSGSGGEKLFF.